A single sample gave rise to the 5 T cell receptor beta chains below, sequenced in a study of CXCR3-negative and CXCR3-positive naive CD8 T cells. The TRB cDNA libraries were prepared by 5' RACE with UMI labels. With the 5' RACE reads reprocessed, TCRdb shows one record per CDR3 protein and no DNA. The sample includes over 100,000 distinct CDR3 sequences. The sample taken for sequencing was naive CXCR3- CD8+ T cells from blood. Sample subset: CD45RO-CCR7+CD27+CD95- naive CD8+ T cells lacking CXCR3 (TNR3-). These TCRs come from a human donor in good health. Some clones in this sample may be carry-over from other donors' samples.

The chain carries TRBV9 and TRBJ1-2; TCRdb proposes TRBD1, but this gene call is untestable without DNA. This CDR3 comprises 14 residues. CDR1 SGDLS and CDR2 YYNGEE come from the germline V gene. CDR3 protein: CASSGGRVGYGYTF.

V and J are TRBV29-1 and TRBJ2-1; TCRdb gives TRBD2 as the D gene, but with no DNA this cannot be confirmed. The CDR3 has 14 residues. CDR1 is SQVTM, CDR2 ANQGSEA, per germline. This CDR3 reads CSVELAGVSDEQFF.

The chain links TRBV28 to TRBJ2-2; TCRdb reports TRBD2, a call that lacks DNA to check it against. Germline values: CDR1 MDHEN, CDR2 SYDVKM. The CDR3 consists of 15 residues. The CDR3 here is CASSFEALGAGELFF.

V usage is TRBV29-1 and J usage is TRBJ2-2; TCRdb reports TRBD2, a call that lacks DNA to check it against. CDR3 size: 17 residues. The germline gives CDR1 SQVTM, CDR2 ANQGSEA. This CDR3 reads CSVEGGLAGGPTGELFF.

The chain links TRBV25-1 to TRBJ1-2. The CDR3 covers 12 residues. The germline V gene has CDR1 MGHDK and CDR2 SYGVNS. CDR3 in amino acids: CASTQGGYGYTF.